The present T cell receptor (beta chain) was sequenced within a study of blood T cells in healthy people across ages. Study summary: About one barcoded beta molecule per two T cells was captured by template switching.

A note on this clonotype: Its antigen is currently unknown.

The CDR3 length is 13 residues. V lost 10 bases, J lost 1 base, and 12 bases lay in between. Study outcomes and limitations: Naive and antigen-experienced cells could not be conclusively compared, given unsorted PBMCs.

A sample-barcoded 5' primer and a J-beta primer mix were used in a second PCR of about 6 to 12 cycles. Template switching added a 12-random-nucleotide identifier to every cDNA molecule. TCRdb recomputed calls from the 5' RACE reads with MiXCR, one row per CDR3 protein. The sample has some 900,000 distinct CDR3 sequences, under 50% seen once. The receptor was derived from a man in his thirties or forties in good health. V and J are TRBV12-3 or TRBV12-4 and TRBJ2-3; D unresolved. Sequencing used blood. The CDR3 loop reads CATKDRGTDTQYF. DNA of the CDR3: TGTGCCACCAAGGACCGGGGCACAGATACGCAGTATTTT.